The 21 T cell receptor beta chains given below trace back to one sample, sequenced in a study of blood T cell repertoires in COVID-19. Only in-frame clones appear in the TCRdb table, and some are missing; sequencing was by immunoSEQ multiplex PCR. The sample carries 110,000 to 150,000 clones, about 82% recorded once. The sequenced sample consisted of PBMCs or T cells enriched from blood (not recorded which). The receptors here all came from a woman in her 40s who had recovered from COVID-19.

This chain links TRBV5-5 with TRBJ1-2, with D possibly matching TRBD1 (6 bases). The CDR3 extends over 16 amino acids. The germline V and J ends were trimmed by 4 bases and 2 bases, with 18 bases remaining between them. CDR1 is SGHKS and CDR2 is YYEKEE in the germline V gene (reference sequence). CDR3 coding DNA: TGTGCCAGCAGCCTTCGGGACACCGATCTCAACTATGGCTACACCTTC. Protein sequence: CASSLRDTDLNYGYTF.

The rearrangement joins TRBV27 to TRBJ1-2; TRBD1 matches at 7 bases. The V segment lost 5 bases and the J segment 5 bases; nucleotides outside the gene matches: 8. Germline assignment: CDR1 MNHEY and CDR2 SMNVEV (reference sequence). This CDR3 region has 14 residues. The CDR3 here is CASSTRGREYGYTF. DNA for the CDR3: TGTGCCAGCAGTACCAGGGGGAGAGAATATGGCTACACCTTC.

The chain recombines TRBV7-8 with TRBJ2-2, with 10 bases matching TRBD2. Per the germline V gene, CDR1 is SGHVS and CDR2 is FQNEAQ. The CDR3 contains 16 residues. V shed 5 bases and J 1 base; nucleotides not matched to a gene: 4. CDR3 residues: CASSKLAGGNTGELFF. In DNA form, the CDR3 reads TGTGCCAGCAGCAAGTTAGCGGGGGGGAACACCGGGGAGCTGTTTTTT.

This chain joins TRBV6-6 and TRBJ2-7, with 8 bases fitting TRBD1. The CDR3 contains 16 residues. Trimming cost V 6 bases and J 2 bases; bases outside gene matches: 12. The germline gives CDR1 MNHNY, CDR2 SVGAGI (reference sequence). CDR3 DNA: TGTGCCAGCAGGCACGACAGGGGCGATTCGACCTACGAGCAGTACTTC. This translates into CASRHDRGDSTYEQYF.

The table lists this clone with a few counts. The rearrangement joins TRBV4-1 to TRBJ1-3; possible D gene TRBD1, 5 bases. The CDR3 contains 15 residues. Looked up from germline, CDR1 is MGHRA and CDR2 is YSYEKL. With 1 base removed from V and 4 bases from J, the gap between germline ends came to 11 bases. DNA for the CDR3: TGCGCCAGCAGCCAAGGGGCGGGGGACGGAAACACCATATATTTT. It yields the protein CASSQGAGDGNTIYF.

This clone was found a few times. The chain combines TRBV6-5 with TRBJ2-3; TRBD2 aligns across 7 bases. The CDR3 spans 15 residues. V dropped 5 bases and J dropped 0; count of bases not matched to a gene: 5. Per the germline V gene, CDR1 is MNHEY and CDR2 is SVGAGI. CDR3 DNA sequence: TGTGCCAGCAGTATACAAGCGGGGAGCACAGATACGCAGTATTTT. This codes for CASSIQAGSTDTQYF.

The J gene is TRBJ2-1, the V gene TRBV14; TRBD2 aligns across 9 bases. Germline CDR1 reads SGHDN; CDR2 reads FVKESK. The CDR3 contains 16 residues. With 4 bases clipped from V and 5 bases from J, the junction kept 9 bases outside the gene matches. The CDR3 DNA sequence: TGTGCCAGCAGCCCCCAGCGGGAGGCGTTGGACAATGAGCAGTTCTTC. Amino acids: CASSPQREALDNEQFF.

This rearrangement joins TRBV29-1 to TRBJ2-7, with 10 bases lining up with TRBD1. This CDR3 contains 13 residues. V lost 5 bases, J lost 2 bases, and 3 bases stayed unmatched. Per germline, CDR1 SQVTM and CDR2 ANQGSEA. The CDR3 here is CSVQGQGTYEQYF. The CDR3, as DNA: TGCAGCGTTCAGGGACAGGGGACCTACGAGCAGTACTTC.

The genes are TRBV7-9 and TRBJ2-5; D is undetermined. Deletions cut 5 bases from V and 2 bases from J, with 15 bases between. The CDR3 length is 15 residues. Germline V gene lookup returns CDR1 SEHNR and CDR2 FQNEAQ (reference sequence). This CDR3 reads CASSPLGGRQETQYF. CDR3 bases: TGTGCCAGCAGCCCCCTCGGTGGCAGGCAAGAGACCCAGTACTTC. Supplemented by reference TRBV7-9 and TRBJ2-5, the full variable domain reads DTGVSQNPRHKITKRGQNVTFRCDPISEHNRLYWYRQTLGQGPEFLTYFQNEAQLEKSRLLSDRFSAERPKGSFSTLEIQRTEQGDSAMYLCASSPLGGRQETQYFGPGTRLLVL.

This chain joins TRBV5-6 and TRBJ1-2, with D possibly being TRBD1 (5 bases). Germline V CDR1 and CDR2: SGHDT, YYEEEE. This CDR3 spans 16 amino acids. Trimming pared 0 bases from V and 1 base from J, leaving 13 bases between. CDR3 region: CASSLGKGRLNYGYTF. For the CDR3, the DNA is TGTGCCAGCAGCTTGGGAAAGGGGCGGCTTAACTATGGCTACACCTTC.

V and J are TRBV10-2 and TRBJ1-5; D unclear. Trimming stripped 7 bases from V and 0 bases from J, with 7 bases between. This CDR3 comprises 13 residues. Germline V gives CDR1 WSHSY, CDR2 SAAADI. The CDR3 spells CASTVSSNQPQHF. For the CDR3, the DNA is TGCGCCAGCACCGTCAGTAGCAATCAGCCCCAGCATTTT.

This clone was detected once. The chain is built from TRBV2 and TRBJ1-6; D unresolved. V was trimmed by 7 bases and J by 12 bases, leaving 13 bases between them. CDR3 length: 12 amino acids. The germline V gene has CDR1 SNHLY and CDR2 FYNNEI. CDR3 in amino acids: CASTPNSGPLHF. CDR3 DNA sequence: TGTGCCAGCACCCCTAACAGCGGACCCCTCCACTTT.

The chain combines TRBV27 with TRBJ2-7; 10 bases match TRBD2. The CDR3 is made up of 15 amino acids. The V gene end was trimmed by 6 bases and the J gene end by 3 bases; junction bases not matched to a gene: 8. Per the germline V gene, CDR1 is MNHEY and CDR2 is SMNVEV (reference sequence). The DNA for the CDR3 is TGTGCCAGCAGCTTGGAGCGGGGGGGGTACTACGAGCAGTACTTC. Its translation is CASSLERGGYYEQYF.

This sequence joins TRBV19 and TRBJ2-7; D is undetermined. This CDR3 has 15 amino acids. V was pared by 3 bases and J by 0 bases, with 12 bases between. CDR1 LNHDA and CDR2 SQIVND come from the germline V gene (reference sequence). CDR3: CASSIFPSPSYEQYF. The CDR3 bases are TGTGCCAGTAGTATTTTTCCGAGCCCCTCCTACGAGCAGTACTTC.

This sequence joins TRBV6-4 and TRBJ2-2, with 9 bases matching TRBD2. The CDR3 loop spans 15 amino acids. Per germline, CDR1 MRHNA and CDR2 SNTAGT. Trimming removed 3 bases from V and 4 bases from J; junction bases left unmatched: 3. This chain's CDR3 is CASSELAGITGELFF. The CDR3 bases are TGTGCCAGCAGTGAGCTAGCGGGAATCACCGGGGAGCTGTTTTTT.

The DNA of the CDR3 is TGCAGCGTTTCTCAGGTCTTAAACACTGAAGCTTTCTTT. As protein: CSVSQVLNTEAFF. V and J are TRBV29-1 and TRBJ1-1, with D uncertain. The V end was cut by 5 bases, the J end by 2 bases, with 12 bases between. This CDR3 has 13 residues. Germline CDR1 is SQVTM and CDR2 is ANQGSEA.

CDR3 residues: CASSQERGSYTGELFF. The CDR3 DNA sequence: TGTGCCAGCAGCCAAGAGCGGGGATCTTACACCGGGGAGCTGTTTTTT. This chain uses TRBV3-1 (or the pseudogene TRBV3-2) with TRBJ2-2, with D tentatively TRBD2 (6 bases). The germline V gene encodes CDR1 LGHDT and CDR2 YNNKEL (reference sequence). V was pared by 0 bases and J by 3 bases, with 11 bases between. The CDR3 extends over 16 amino acids.

The rearrangement links TRBV9 to TRBJ1-2; the D is unclear. Trimming cost V 3 bases and J 6 bases, with 18 bases left between them. Germline CDR1 is SGDLS and CDR2 is YYNGEE. The CDR3 consists of 15 residues. The chain's CDR3 is CASSALASGEDGYTF. The CDR3 coding sequence is TGTGCCAGCAGCGCCTTGGCGTCCGGGGAGGATGGCTACACCTTC.

This sequence joins TRBV2 and TRBJ1-5, with TRBD1 matching 8 bases. CDR1 is SNHLY, CDR2 FYNNEI, per germline. The CDR3 contains 15 residues. V gave up 8 bases and J gave up 2 bases; unmatched junction bases: 8. The CDR3 DNA reads TGTGCCAGCCGCAGGGGGCTTAGAGGCAATCAGCCCCAGCATTTT. As protein: CASRRGLRGNQPQHF.

This clone showed up just a few times. V is TRBV18 and J is TRBJ1-1, with 7 bases that match TRBD1. The CDR3 sequence is 14 residues long. Trimming took 0 bases from V and 5 from J; bases not matched to a gene: 3. The germline V gene encodes CDR1 KGHSH and CDR2 LQKENI. The chain's CDR3 is CASSPPTGVTEAFF. The CDR3 DNA is TGTGCCAGCTCACCACCTACAGGGGTGACTGAAGCTTTCTTT.

The rearrangement links TRBV6-5 to TRBJ1-4, with a tentative D call TRBD1 (5 bases). The length of the CDR3 is 13 residues. The germline V gene has CDR1 MNHEY and CDR2 SVGAGI. Trimming removed 9 bases from V and 4 bases from J, with 12 bases in between. DNA of the CDR3: TGTGCCAGTCAACAGGATCTTAATGAAAAACTGTTTTTT. Amino acid sequence: CASQQDLNEKLFF.